The 13 T cell receptor beta chains below all came from one sample that was sequenced in a study of blood T cells in healthy people across ages. The second PCR ran roughly 6 to 11 cycles with a sample-barcoded 5' primer and J-beta primers. One entry per CDR3 protein results from TCRdb running MiXCR on the 5' RACE reads. The sample records approximately 1.5 million distinct CDR3 sequences, around 40% being singletons. The sequenced sample was blood. The receptors shown here come from a woman between 18 and 29 years old in good health.

This clonotype was observed a handful of times. V is TRBV4-3 and J is TRBJ2-1; 11 bases map to TRBD2. From germline, CDR1 is LGHNA and CDR2 YSLEER. This CDR3 is 16 amino acids long. The ends lost 1 base at V and 5 bases at J; junction bases unmatched: 4. CDR3 DNA sequence: TGCGCCAGCAGCCAAGCTAAACTAGCGGGAGACAATGAGCAGTTCTTC. It is translated as CASSQAKLAGDNEQFF.

This clonotype was recorded at least ten times. The chain uses TRBV18 and TRBJ1-6; possibly TRBD1 for D (6 bases). Trimming pared 1 base from V and 1 base from J, leaving 11 bases between. The CDR3 totals 17 residues. Germline lookup yields CDR1 KGHSH and CDR2 LQKENI. Written as DNA, the CDR3 is TGTGCCAGCTCACCACGGGCACAGGGATCCTATAATTCACCCCTCCACTTT. Its translation is CASSPRAQGSYNSPLHF. The whole variable domain, remainder taken from reference TRBV18 and TRBJ1-6, is NAGVMQNPRHLVRRRGQEARLRCSPMKGHSHVYWYRQLPEEGLKFMVYLQKENIIDESGMPKERFSAEFPKEGPSILRIQQVVRGDSAAYFCASSPRAQGSYNSPLHFGNGTRLTVT.

This clonotype has more than one count but fewer than ten. V and J are TRBV29-1 and TRBJ2-1; 10 bases fit TRBD2. CDR3 length equals 14 residues. Looked up from germline, CDR1 is SQVTM and CDR2 is ANQGSEA. The V segment lost 2 bases and the J segment 6 bases; nucleotides outside the gene matches: 4. The CDR3 loop is CSVELAGVGNEQFF. CDR3 nucleotides: TGCAGCGTTGAACTAGCGGGAGTGGGCAATGAGCAGTTCTTC.

This clonotype occurred a few times. The CDR3 coding sequence is TGCGCCAGCAGCTTGATCGGGAACAGGGATGGTGGCTACACCTTC. This encodes CASSLIGNRDGGYTF. The rearrangement links TRBV5-1 to TRBJ1-2; D may be TRBD1 (6 bases). Trimming took 1 base from V and 7 from J, leaving 17 bases between them. CDR3 size: 15 residues. In germline, CDR1 is SGHRS, CDR2 YFSETQ.

The chain has TRBV12-3 or TRBV12-4 and TRBJ2-1; D unclear. Trimming stripped 7 bases from V and 0 bases from J, with 13 bases between. The CDR3 is made up of 15 amino acids. This CDR3 reads CASIPLGLSYNEQFF. As DNA, the CDR3 is TGTGCCAGCATCCCTTTAGGCCTCTCCTACAATGAGCAGTTCTTC.

In this sample, this clonotype turned up many times. The chain is built from TRBV7-2 and TRBJ2-3; TRBD1 aligns across 8 bases. The CDR3 is 15 residues long. Looked up from germline, CDR1 is SGHTA and CDR2 is FQGNSA. V shed 1 base, J shed 4 bases, and the junction held 4 bases outside the gene matches. Here the CDR3 reads CASSLDRGLADTQYF. The DNA for the CDR3 is TGTGCCAGCAGCTTAGACAGGGGGTTGGCAGATACGCAGTATTTT.

The chain carries TRBV7-2 and TRBJ1-3, with 7 bases lining up with TRBD1. V was clipped by 5 bases and J by 1 base; unmatched bases: 11. CDR1 is SGHTA and CDR2 is FQGNSA in the germline V gene. CDR3 length: 17 residues. Here the CDR3 DNA reads TGTGCCAGCAGCCGAAGACAGGGAGGTTGGTCTGGAAACACCATATATTTT. As protein: CASSRRQGGWSGNTIYF.

J is TRBJ2-1 and V is TRBV5-1, with TRBD1 matching 7 bases. The trim removed 0 bases at V and 6 bases at J, leaving 9 bases unmatched. CDR3 length equals 16 residues. Per germline, CDR1 SGHRS and CDR2 YFSETQ. As DNA, the CDR3 is TGCGCCAGCAGCTTGGACAGACAGGGTCCAGGCAATGAGCAGTTCTTC. It translates to CASSLDRQGPGNEQFF.

The chain joins TRBV9 to TRBJ1-2, with a weak D call TRBD1 (6 bases). Germline lookup yields CDR1 SGDLS and CDR2 YYNGEE. The CDR3 consists of 15 residues. V was pared by 3 bases and J by 0 bases, with 12 bases between. As DNA, the CDR3 is TGTGCCAGCAGCGCCGGACAGCTCCCTAACTATGGCTACACCTTC. Its protein is CASSAGQLPNYGYTF.

The rearrangement joins TRBV6-1 to TRBJ1-5, with 11 bases lining up with TRBD1. The length of the CDR3 is 16 residues. With 6 bases clipped from V and 7 bases from J, the junction kept 11 bases outside the gene matches. Germline V gene lookup returns CDR1 MNHNS and CDR2 SASEGT. In nucleotides, the CDR3 is TGTGCCAGCAGCGGACAGGGGGCAGTAATCGACCAGCCCCAGCATTTT. Encoded protein: CASSGQGAVIDQPQHF.

This clonotype was detected only a few times. The V and J genes are TRBV7-9 and TRBJ1-6; no clear D gene. The CDR3 sequence is 16 residues long. The germline V gene has CDR1 SEHNR and CDR2 FQNEAQ (reference sequence). V lost 4 bases to trimming and J lost 8 bases, with 18 bases between them. The CDR3 nucleotides are TGTGCCAGCAGCTCGACCACAGAACTCACTTATTCACCCCTCCACTTT. Translated, it gives CASSSTTELTYSPLHF. The full variable domain, its missing parts supplied by reference TRBV7-9 and TRBJ1-6, is DTGVSQNPRHKITKRGQNVTFRCDPISEHNRLYWYRQTLGQGPEFLTYFQNEAQLEKSRLLSDRFSAERPKGSFSTLEIQRTEQGDSAMYLCASSSTTELTYSPLHFGNGTRLTVT.

This clonotype was seen a few times. V and J are TRBV10-3 and TRBJ2-2; D uncertain. Per the germline V gene, CDR1 is ENHRY and CDR2 is SYGVKD. The CDR3 is 12 amino acids. V lost 3 bases and J lost 6, with 5 bases in between. CDR3 loop: CAISDSPGELFF. As DNA, the CDR3 is TGTGCCATCAGTGATTCCCCCGGGGAGCTGTTTTTT.

The chain recombines TRBV20-1 with TRBJ2-7, with D possibly matching TRBD1 (6 bases). CDR1 DFQATT and CDR2 SNEGSKA come from the germline V gene (reference sequence). The CDR3 is made up of 12 amino acids. Trimming shortened V by 5 bases and J by 4 bases, and 12 bases separated the two germline ends. CDR3 sequence: CSAGGRGYEQYF. The DNA of the CDR3 is TGCAGTGCTGGGGGCCGGGGATACGAGCAGTACTTC.